The clone carrying this T cell receptor (beta chain) was observed at least ten times. Its antigen is not identified. Bulk TCR library preparation followed previously described methods with listed TCR primers. Each CDR3 protein gets one entry after TCRdb re-called the PCR reads with MiXCR. In the table there are just under 65,000 distinct CDR3 sequences, around 17% of which are singletons. Sorting recovered naive CD8 T cells on a CD8+CD4-CCR7+CD45RA+ profile. These data originate in a study of molecular identifiers for immune sequencing clone quantification. Study background: Replicate experiments took RNA from 20,000 or 100,000 naive CD8 cells, divided it five ways and sequenced four. The study, taken as a whole, reports: Jurkat TCR RNA spiked in from one cell reportedly remained identifiable amid about 1 million naive cells.

Germline CDR1 and CDR2: LGHNA and YSLEER. The CDR3 runs to 15 residues. The V and J ends lost 6 bases and 3 bases, in that order; junction bases with no gene match: 9. The TCR originated in a human donor in good health. Some libraries in this study had Jurkat cell RNA spiked in. V usage is TRBV4-3 and J usage is TRBJ2-3; 7 bases fit TRBD1. The sequencing input was naive CD8+ T cells from blood, with Jurkat cell RNA spiked in. Subset described: FACS-sorted CD8+CD4-CCR7+CD45RA+ naive T cells. The CDR3: CASSYDREDTDTQYF. The DNA of the CDR3 is TGCGCCAGCAGTTACGACAGGGAAGATACAGATACGCAGTATTTT.